The 3 T cell receptor beta chains given below trace back to one sample, sequenced in a study of T cell responses to AZD1222 COVID-19 vaccine. This table comes from immunoSEQ multiplex PCR, and its TCRdb copy is limited to in-frame clones, with some not included. The data show roughly 120,000 clones, roughly 92% seen once. The material sequenced was peripheral blood, taken 28 days after the second AZD1222 dose. The receptors shown here come from an adult who received the AZD1222 COVID-19 vaccine.

The V call is TRBV15, the J call TRBJ1-6, with D maybe TRBD1 (5 bases). The CDR3 is 15 residues long. Germline assignment: CDR1 LNHNV and CDR2 YYDKDF (reference sequence). The V gene lost 4 bases and the J gene lost 9 bases, with 16 bases spanning the gap. The CDR3 nucleotides are TGTGCCACCAGCATCTACAGGTCTCAGGGTTCACCCCTCCACTTT. Amino acid sequence: CATSIYRSQGSPLHF.

The rearrangement joins TRBV5-6 to TRBJ1-1; D is undetermined. From germline, CDR1 is SGHDT and CDR2 YYEEEE. Between the trimmed V and J ends, which lost 3 bases and 8 bases, there was a span of 8 bases. CDR3 length: 11 amino acids. Here the CDR3 DNA reads TGTGCCAGCAGCTCGCGTGGAGAAGCTTTCTTT. This sequence encodes CASSSRGEAFF.

This chain uses TRBV24-1 with TRBJ1-1; 8 bases line up with TRBD1. The CDR3 sequence is 14 residues long. Losses at the gene ends were 7 bases for V and 3 bases for J; bases not matched to a gene: 6. From germline, CDR1 is KGHDR and CDR2 SFDVKD. The CDR3 sequence is CATRDRVVDTEAFF. The CDR3 bases are TGTGCCACCAGGGACAGGGTTGTAGACACTGAAGCTTTCTTT.